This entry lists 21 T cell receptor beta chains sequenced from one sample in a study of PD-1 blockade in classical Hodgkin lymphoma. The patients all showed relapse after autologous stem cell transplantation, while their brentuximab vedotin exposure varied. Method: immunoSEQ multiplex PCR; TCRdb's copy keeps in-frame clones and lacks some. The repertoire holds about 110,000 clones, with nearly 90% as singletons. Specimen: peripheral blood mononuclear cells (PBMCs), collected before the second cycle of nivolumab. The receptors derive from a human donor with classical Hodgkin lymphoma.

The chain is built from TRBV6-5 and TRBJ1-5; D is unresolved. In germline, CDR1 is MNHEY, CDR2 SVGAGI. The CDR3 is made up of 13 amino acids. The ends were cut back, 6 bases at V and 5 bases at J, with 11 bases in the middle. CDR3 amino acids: CASRDNQHQPQHF. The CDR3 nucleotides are TGTGCCAGCAGAGACAATCAGCATCAGCCCCAGCATTTT.

The CDR3 sequence is CASSQRLGLAGERTDTQYF. In nucleotides, the CDR3 is TGCGCCAGCAGCCAACGACTAGGCCTAGCGGGAGAACGGACAGATACGCAGTATTTT. This chain uses TRBV5-1 with TRBJ2-3; 10 positions match TRBD2. In germline, CDR1 is SGHRS, CDR2 YFSETQ. V dropped 4 bases and J dropped 3; count of bases not matched to a gene: 17. The CDR3 spans 19 residues. Supplemented by reference TRBV5-1 and TRBJ2-3, the full variable domain reads KAGVTQTPRYLIKTRGQQVTLSCSPISGHRSVSWYQQTPGQGLQFLFEYFSETQRNKGNFPGRFSGRQFSNSRSEMNVSTLELGDSALYLCASSQRLGLAGERTDTQYFGPGTRLTVL.

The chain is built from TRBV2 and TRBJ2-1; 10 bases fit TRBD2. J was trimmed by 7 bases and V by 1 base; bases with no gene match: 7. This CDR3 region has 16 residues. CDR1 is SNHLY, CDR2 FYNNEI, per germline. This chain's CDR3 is CASSEDSSGSENEQFF. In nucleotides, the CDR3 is TGTGCCAGCAGTGAAGATTCTAGCGGGAGTGAGAATGAGCAGTTCTTC.

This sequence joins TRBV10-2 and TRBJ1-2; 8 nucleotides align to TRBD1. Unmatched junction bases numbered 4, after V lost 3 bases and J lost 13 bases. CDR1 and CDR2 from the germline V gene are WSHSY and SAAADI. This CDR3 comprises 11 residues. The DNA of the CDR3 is TGCGCCAGCAGTGACAGGGGGCGATCCACCTTC. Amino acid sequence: CASSDRGRSTF.

CDR3 sequence (DNA): TGCGCCAGCAGCCAGGTTCTTATGGCAGGGAACACCGGGGAGCTGTTTTTT. Translated: CASSQVLMAGNTGELFF. The V and J genes are TRBV4-1 and TRBJ2-2; D unclear. In germline, CDR1 is MGHRA, CDR2 YSYEKL. V was pared by 3 bases and J by 1 base, with 15 bases between. The CDR3 sequence is 17 residues long.

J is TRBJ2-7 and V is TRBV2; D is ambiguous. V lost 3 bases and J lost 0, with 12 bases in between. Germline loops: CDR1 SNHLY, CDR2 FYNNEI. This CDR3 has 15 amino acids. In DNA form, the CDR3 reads TGTGCCAGCAGTGACCTCTCCGCGAGCTCCTACGAGCAGTACTTC. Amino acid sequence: CASSDLSASSYEQYF. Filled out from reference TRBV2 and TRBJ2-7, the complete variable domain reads EPEVTQTPSHQVTQMGQEVILRCVPISNHLYFYWYRQILGQKVEFLVSFYNNEISEKSEIFDDQFSVERPDGSNFTLKIRSTKLEDSAMYFCASSDLSASSYEQYFGPGTRLTVT.

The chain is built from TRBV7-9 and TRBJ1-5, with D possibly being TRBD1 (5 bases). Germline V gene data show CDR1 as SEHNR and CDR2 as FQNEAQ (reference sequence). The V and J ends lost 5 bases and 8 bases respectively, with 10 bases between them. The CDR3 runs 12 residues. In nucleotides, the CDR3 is TGTGCCAGCAGCATCTGGGGGGAGCCCCAGCATTTT. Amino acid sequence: CASSIWGEPQHF.

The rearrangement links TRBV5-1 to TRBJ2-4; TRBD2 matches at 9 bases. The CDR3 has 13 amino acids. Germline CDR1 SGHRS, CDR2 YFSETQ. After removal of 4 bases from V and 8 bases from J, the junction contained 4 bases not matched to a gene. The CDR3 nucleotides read TGCGCCAGCAGCGTAGCGGGAGCGGACATTCAGTACTTC. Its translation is CASSVAGADIQYF.

The CDR3 DNA reads as TGCGCCAGCAGCCAATACGTTATATTTAGTCGCACCGGGGAGCTGTTTTTT. Translated: CASSQYVIFSRTGELFF. This chain uses TRBV4-1 with TRBJ2-2, with D unclear. CDR1 is MGHRA, CDR2 YSYEKL, per germline. V lost 2 bases, J lost 4 bases, and 17 bases lay in between. The CDR3 has 17 amino acids.

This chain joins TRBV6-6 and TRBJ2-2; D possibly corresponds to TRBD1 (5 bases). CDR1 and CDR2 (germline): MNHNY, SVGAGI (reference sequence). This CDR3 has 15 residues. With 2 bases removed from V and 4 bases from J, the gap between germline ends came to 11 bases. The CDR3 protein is CASSYQGPGTGELFF. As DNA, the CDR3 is TGTGCCAGCAGTTACCAGGGCCCGGGCACCGGGGAGCTGTTTTTT.

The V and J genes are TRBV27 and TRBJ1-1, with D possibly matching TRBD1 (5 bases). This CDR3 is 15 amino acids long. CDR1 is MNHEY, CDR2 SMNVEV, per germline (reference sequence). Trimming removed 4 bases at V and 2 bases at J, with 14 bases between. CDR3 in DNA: TGTGCCAGCAGTTCGGGGCGGGGGGTTAACACTGAAGCTTTCTTT. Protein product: CASSSGRGVNTEAFF.

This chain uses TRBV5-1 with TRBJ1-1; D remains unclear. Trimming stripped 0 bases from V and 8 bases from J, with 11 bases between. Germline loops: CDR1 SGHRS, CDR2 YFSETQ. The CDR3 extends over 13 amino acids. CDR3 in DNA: TGCGCCAGCAGCTTGGTCGGAGGGTCCGAAGCTTTCTTT. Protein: CASSLVGGSEAFF. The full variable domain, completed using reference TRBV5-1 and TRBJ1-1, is KAGVTQTPRYLIKTRGQQVTLSCSPISGHRSVSWYQQTPGQGLQFLFEYFSETQRNKGNFPGRFSGRQFSNSRSEMNVSTLELGDSALYLCASSLVGGSEAFFGQGTRLTVV.

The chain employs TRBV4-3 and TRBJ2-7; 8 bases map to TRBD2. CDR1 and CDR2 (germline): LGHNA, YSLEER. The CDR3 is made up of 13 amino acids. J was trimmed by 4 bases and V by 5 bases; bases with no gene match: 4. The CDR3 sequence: CASSYGGGYEQYF. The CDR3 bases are TGCGCCAGCAGCTACGGCGGGGGGTACGAGCAGTACTTC.

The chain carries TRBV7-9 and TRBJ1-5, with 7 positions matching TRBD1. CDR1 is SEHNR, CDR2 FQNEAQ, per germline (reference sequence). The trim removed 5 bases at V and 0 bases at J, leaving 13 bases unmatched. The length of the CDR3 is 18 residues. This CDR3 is CASSQPGQTFYSNQPQHF. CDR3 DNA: TGTGCCAGCAGCCAACCGGGACAGACTTTCTATAGCAATCAGCCCCAGCATTTT.

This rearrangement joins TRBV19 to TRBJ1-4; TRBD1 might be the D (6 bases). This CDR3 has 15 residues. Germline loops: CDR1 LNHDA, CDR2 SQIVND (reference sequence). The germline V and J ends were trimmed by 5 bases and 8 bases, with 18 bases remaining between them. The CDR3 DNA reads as TGTGCCAGTAGTCCCTCCCAGGGGTTGAGGGAAAAACTGTTTTTT. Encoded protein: CASSPSQGLREKLFF.

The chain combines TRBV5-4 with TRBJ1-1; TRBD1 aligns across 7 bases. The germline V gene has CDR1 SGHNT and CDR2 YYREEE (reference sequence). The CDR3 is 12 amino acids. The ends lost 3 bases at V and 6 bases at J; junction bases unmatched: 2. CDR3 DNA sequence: TGTGCCAGCAGCTACGGGACAGCTGAAGCTTTCTTT. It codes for CASSYGTAEAFF.

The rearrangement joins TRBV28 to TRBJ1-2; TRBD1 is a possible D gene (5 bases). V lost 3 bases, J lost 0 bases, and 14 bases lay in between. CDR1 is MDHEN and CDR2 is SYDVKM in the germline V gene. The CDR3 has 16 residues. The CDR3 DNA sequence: TGTGCCAGCAGTTTGCTAAAAGGGGCCGCTAACTATGGCTACACCTTC. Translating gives CASSLLKGAANYGYTF.

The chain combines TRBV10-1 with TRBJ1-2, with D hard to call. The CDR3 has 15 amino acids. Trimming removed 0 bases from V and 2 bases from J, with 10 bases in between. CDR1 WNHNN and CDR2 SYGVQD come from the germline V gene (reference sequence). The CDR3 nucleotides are TGCGCCAGCAGTGAGTCGATGGCCGGAAACTATGGCTACACCTTC. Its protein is CASSESMAGNYGYTF.

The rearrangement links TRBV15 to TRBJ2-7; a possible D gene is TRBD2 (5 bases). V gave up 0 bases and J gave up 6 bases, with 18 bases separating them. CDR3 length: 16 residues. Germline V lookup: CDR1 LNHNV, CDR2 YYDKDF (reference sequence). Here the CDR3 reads CATSRDPLAATREQYF. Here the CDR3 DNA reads TGTGCCACCAGCAGAGACCCCCTAGCTGCAACGCGCGAGCAGTACTTC.

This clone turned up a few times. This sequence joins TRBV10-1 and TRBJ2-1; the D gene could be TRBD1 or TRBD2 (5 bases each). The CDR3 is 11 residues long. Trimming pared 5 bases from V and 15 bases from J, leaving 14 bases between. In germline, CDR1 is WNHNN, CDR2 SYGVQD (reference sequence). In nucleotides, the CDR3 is TGCGCCAGCAGTTACCGGGACGAGTGGTTCTTC. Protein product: CASSYRDEWFF.

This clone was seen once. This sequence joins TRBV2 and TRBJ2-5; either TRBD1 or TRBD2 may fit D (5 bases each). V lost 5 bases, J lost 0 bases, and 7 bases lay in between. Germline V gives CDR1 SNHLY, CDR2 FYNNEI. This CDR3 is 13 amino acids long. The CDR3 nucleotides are TGTGCCAGCAGTCGGGACCACCAAGAGACCCAGTACTTC. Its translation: CASSRDHQETQYF.